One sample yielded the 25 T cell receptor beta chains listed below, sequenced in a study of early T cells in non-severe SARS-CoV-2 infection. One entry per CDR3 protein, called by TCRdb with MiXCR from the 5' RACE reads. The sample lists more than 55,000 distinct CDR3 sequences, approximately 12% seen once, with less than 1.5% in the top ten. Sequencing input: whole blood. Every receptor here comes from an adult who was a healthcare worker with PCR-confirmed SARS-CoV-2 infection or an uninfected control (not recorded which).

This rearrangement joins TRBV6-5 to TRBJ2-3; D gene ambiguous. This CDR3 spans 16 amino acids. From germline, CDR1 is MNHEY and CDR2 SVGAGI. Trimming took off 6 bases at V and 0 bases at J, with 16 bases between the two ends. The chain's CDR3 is CASRPRMTSSTDTQYF. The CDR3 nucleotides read TGTGCCAGCAGACCAAGGATGACCTCTAGCACAGATACGCAGTATTTT.

CDR3 in amino acids: CASSLLPVNYGYTF. In nucleotides, the CDR3 is TGTGCCAGCAGTTTGTTACCGGTCAACTATGGCTACACCTTC. V is TRBV12-3 or TRBV12-4 and J is TRBJ1-2; D is unresolved. Trimming pared 3 bases from V and 2 bases from J, leaving 10 bases between. CDR3 length: 14 amino acids.

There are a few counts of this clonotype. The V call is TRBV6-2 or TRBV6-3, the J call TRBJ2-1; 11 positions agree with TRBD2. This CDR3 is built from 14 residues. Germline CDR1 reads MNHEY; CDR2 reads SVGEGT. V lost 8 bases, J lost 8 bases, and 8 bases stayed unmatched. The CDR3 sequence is CASVRLAGSHEQFF. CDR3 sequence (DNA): TGTGCCAGCGTCCGACTAGCGGGGTCGCATGAGCAGTTCTTC.

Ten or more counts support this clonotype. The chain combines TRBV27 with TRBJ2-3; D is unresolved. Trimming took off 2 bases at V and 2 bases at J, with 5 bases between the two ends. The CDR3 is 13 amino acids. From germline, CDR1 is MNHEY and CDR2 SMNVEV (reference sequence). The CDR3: CASSLSYTDTQYF. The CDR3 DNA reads TGTGCCAGCAGTTTAAGCTACACAGATACGCAGTATTTT.

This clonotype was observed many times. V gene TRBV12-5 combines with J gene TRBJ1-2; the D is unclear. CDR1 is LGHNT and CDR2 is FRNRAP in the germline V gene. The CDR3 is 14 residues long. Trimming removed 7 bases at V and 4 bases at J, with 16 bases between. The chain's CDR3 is CASATTTATYGYTF. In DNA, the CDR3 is TGTGCTAGTGCCACTACTACGGCGACCTATGGCTACACCTTC.

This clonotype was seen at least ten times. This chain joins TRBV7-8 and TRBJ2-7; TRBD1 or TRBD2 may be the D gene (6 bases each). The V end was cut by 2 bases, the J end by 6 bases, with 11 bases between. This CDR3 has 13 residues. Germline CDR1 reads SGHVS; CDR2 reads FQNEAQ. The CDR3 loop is CASSLLSGAEQYF. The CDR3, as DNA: TGTGCCAGCAGCTTATTGTCGGGGGCCGAGCAGTACTTC.

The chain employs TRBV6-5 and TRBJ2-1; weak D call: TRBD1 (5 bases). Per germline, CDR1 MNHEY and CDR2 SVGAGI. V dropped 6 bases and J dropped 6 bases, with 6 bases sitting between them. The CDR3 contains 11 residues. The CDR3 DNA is TGTGCCAGCAGCACAGGCAATGAGCAGTTCTTC. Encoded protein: CASSTGNEQFF.

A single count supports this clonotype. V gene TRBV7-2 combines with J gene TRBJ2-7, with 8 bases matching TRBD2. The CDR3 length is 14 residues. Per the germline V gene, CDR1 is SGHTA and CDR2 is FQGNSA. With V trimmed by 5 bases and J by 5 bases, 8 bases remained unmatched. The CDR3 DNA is TGTGCCAGCAGCCCGCCCGGGGGGGCCCACGAGCAGTACTTC. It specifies CASSPPGGAHEQYF.

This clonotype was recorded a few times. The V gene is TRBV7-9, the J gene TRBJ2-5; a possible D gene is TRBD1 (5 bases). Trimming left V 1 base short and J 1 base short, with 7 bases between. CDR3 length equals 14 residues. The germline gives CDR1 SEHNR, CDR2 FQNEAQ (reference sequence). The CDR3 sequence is CASSLEGVQETQYF. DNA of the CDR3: TGTGCCAGCAGCTTAGAAGGGGTCCAAGAGACCCAGTACTTC.

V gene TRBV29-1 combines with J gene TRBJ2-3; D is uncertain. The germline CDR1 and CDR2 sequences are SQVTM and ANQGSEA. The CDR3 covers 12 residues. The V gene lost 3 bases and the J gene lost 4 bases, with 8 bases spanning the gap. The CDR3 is CSVDSRSDTQYF. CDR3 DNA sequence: TGCAGCGTTGATAGTAGATCAGATACGCAGTATTTT.

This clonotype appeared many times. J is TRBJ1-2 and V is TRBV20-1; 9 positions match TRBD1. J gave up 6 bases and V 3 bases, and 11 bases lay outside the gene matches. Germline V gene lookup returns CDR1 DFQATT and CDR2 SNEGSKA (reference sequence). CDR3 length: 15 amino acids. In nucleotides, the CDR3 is TGCAGTGCTAGGCGCCGGGACAGGGTATCTGATGGCTACACCTTC. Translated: CSARRRDRVSDGYTF.

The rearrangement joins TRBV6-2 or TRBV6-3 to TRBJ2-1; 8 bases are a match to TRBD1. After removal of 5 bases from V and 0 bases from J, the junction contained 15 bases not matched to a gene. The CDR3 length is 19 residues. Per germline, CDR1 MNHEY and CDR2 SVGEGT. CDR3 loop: CASSLLRGQGSSSYNEQFF. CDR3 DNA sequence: TGTGCCAGCAGTCTCCTACGAGGACAGGGTTCTAGCTCCTACAATGAGCAGTTCTTC.

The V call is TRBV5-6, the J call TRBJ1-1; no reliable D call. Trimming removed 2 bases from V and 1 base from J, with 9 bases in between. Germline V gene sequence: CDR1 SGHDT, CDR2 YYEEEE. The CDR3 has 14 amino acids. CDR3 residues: CASSFPGRNTEAFF. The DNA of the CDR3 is TGTGCCAGCAGCTTTCCCGGACGGAACACTGAAGCTTTCTTT.

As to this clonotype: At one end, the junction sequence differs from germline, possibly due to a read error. Written as DNA, the CDR3 is TGTACCAGCAGTTACCCTGGGAGGGTCGCCGATGAAAAACTGTTTTTT. This gives the protein CTSSYPGRVADEKLFF. The chain couples TRBV6-6 to TRBJ1-4, with D unclear. CDR3 size: 16 residues. Per germline, CDR1 MNHNY and CDR2 SVGAGI (reference sequence).

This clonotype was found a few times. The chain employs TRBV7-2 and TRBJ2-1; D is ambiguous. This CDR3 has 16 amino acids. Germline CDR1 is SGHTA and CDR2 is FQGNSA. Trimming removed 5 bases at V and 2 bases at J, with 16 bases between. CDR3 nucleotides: TGTGCCAGCAGCCCTAGGCGCATACTTGCCTACAATGAGCAGTTCTTC. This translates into CASSPRRILAYNEQFF.

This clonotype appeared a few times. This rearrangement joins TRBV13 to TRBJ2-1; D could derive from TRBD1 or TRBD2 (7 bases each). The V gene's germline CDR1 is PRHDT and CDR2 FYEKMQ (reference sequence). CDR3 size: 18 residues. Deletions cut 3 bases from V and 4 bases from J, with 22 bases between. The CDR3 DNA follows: TGTGCCAGCAGCTTCGGGGGAGGGGGCAGCCTCCGGTACAATGAGCAGTTCTTC. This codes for CASSFGGGGSLRYNEQFF.

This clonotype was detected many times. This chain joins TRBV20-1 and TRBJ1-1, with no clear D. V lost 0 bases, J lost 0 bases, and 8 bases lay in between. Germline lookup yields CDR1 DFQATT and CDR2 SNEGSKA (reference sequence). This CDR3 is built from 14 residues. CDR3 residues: CSAREGRMNTEAFF. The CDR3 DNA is TGCAGTGCTAGAGAAGGGCGGATGAACACTGAAGCTTTCTTT.

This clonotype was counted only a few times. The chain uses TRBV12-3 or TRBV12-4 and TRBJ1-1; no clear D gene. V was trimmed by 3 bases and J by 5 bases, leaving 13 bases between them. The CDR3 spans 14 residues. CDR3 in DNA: TGTGCCAGCAGTTTCAGCTATGTAGGGACTGAAGCTTTCTTT. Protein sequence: CASSFSYVGTEAFF.

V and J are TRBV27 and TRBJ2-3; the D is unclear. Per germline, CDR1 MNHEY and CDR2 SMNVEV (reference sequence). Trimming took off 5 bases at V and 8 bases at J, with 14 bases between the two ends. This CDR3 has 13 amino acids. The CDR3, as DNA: TGTGCCAGCAGTCAGTACTCTTCGGGTACGCAGTATTTT. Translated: CASSQYSSGTQYF.

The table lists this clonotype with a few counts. CDR3 loop: CASSPGRGYEKLFF. The DNA for the CDR3 is TGTGCCAGCAGCCCAGGGCGGGGGTATGAAAAACTGTTTTTT. V is TRBV12-3 or TRBV12-4 and J is TRBJ1-4; perhaps TRBD1 as D (5 bases). The CDR3 loop spans 14 amino acids. With 6 bases removed from V and 6 bases from J, the gap between germline ends came to 14 bases.

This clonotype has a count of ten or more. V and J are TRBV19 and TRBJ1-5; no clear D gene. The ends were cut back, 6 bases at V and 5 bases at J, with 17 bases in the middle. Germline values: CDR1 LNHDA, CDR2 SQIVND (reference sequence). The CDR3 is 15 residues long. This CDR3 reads CASRPFRGSDQPQHF. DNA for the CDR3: TGTGCCAGTAGGCCGTTTCGGGGTTCCGATCAGCCCCAGCATTTT.

CDR3 nucleotide sequence: TGTGCCAGCAGCCCCCTTCCAGAAAACACCATATATTTT. This translates into CASSPLPENTIYF. This rearrangement joins TRBV3-1 to TRBJ1-3; D is ambiguous. The CDR3 consists of 13 residues. Germline-derived CDR1 and CDR2 are LGHDT and YNNKEL (reference sequence). V was trimmed by 4 bases and J by 6 bases, leaving 10 bases between them.

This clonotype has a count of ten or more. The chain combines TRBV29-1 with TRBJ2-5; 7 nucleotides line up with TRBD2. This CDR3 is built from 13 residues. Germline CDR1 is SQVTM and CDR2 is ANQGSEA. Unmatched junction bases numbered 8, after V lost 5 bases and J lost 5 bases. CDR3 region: CSVPGMGGETQYF. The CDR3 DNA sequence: TGCAGCGTTCCCGGGATGGGAGGGGAGACCCAGTACTTC. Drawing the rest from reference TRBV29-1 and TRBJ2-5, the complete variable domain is SAVISQKPSRDICQRGTSLTIQCQVDSQVTMMFWYRQQPGQSLTLIATANQGSEATYESGFVIDKFPISRPNLTFSTLTVSNMSPEDSSIYLCSVPGMGGETQYFGPGTRLLVL.

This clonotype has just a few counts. The CDR3 DNA reads as TGCAGCGTTGATCTCCCCAGTGCCAGGGGTACAGATACGCAGTATTTT. This sequence encodes CSVDLPSARGTDTQYF. V and J are TRBV29-1 and TRBJ2-3; tentative D call: TRBD1 (6 bases). Germline-derived CDR1 and CDR2 are SQVTM and ANQGSEA. V was trimmed by 3 bases and J by 3 bases, leaving 19 bases between them. CDR3 length: 16 residues.

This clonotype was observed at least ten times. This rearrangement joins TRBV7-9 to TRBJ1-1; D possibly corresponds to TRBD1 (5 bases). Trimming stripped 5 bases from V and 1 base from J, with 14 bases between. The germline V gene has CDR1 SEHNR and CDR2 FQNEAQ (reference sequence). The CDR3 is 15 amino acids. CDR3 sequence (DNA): TGTGCCAGCAGCCCCTATAGGGGTCAGAACACTGAAGCTTTCTTT. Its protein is CASSPYRGQNTEAFF.